This TCR beta chain was profiled in a study of shared clonotypes between healthy human individuals. Study-level results: In this cohort, only blood was sampled, and tissue repertoires likely differ. Of the naive CD4 clonotypes, around 5% were shared across several donors. Only a few donors were included, so the genetic and exposure-history diversity represented was limited.

Germline trimming cut 3 bases from V and 1 base from J; bases unmatched to any gene: 10. Germline V gene sequence: CDR1 LNHNV, CDR2 YYDKDF (reference sequence). The CDR3 runs 17 residues. Clones were sequenced by immunoSEQ multiplex PCR, and TCRdb holds only the in-frame ones, with some missing. The sample records about a million clones, around 74% being singletons. About this clone itself: Its antigen is as yet unknown.

This rearrangement joins TRBV15 to TRBJ2-3; 7 bases map to TRBD2. This TCR was recovered from a man younger than 30 in good health. Sequenced input: memory CD4+ T cells sorted from blood. The subset here: CD45RA-negative fraction. The CDR3 coding sequence is TGTGCCACCAGCAGGGGCCTCGGACTAGATGGCACAGATACGCAGTATTTT. It is translated as CATSRGLGLDGTDTQYF.